These 29 T cell receptor beta chains originate from one sample sequenced in a study of control samples from healthy donors and cancer patients. Generated by immunoSEQ multiplex PCR, the TCRdb table keeps only in-frame clones and is missing some. The table has approximately 170,000 clones, approximately 92% seen once. Sequencing was performed on blood. The receptors stem from a woman aged 55-70 years in good health.

The chain links TRBV9 to TRBJ2-1; TRBD2 aligns across 10 bases. CDR3 length: 18 residues. Germline lookup yields CDR1 SGDLS and CDR2 YYNGEE. The junction had 7 bases not matched to a gene; V was cut back by 0 bases and J by 1 base. CDR3 amino acids: CASSVVLAGVPSYNEQFF. CDR3 nucleotides: TGTGCCAGCAGCGTAGTGCTAGCGGGGGTACCATCCTACAATGAGCAGTTCTTC.

This chain uses TRBV5-1 with TRBJ1-6, with no clear D. Germline loops: CDR1 SGHRS, CDR2 YFSETQ. CDR3 length: 13 amino acids. Trimming pared 0 bases from V and 7 bases from J, leaving 5 bases between. The CDR3 region is CASSLERNSPLHF. The DNA for the CDR3 is TGCGCCAGCAGCTTGGAAAGGAATTCACCCCTCCACTTT.

The genes are TRBV6-5 and TRBJ1-1; 8 bases map to TRBD1. The CDR3 extends over 15 amino acids. J lost 1 base, V lost 6 bases, and 7 bases had no gene match. Germline V gives CDR1 MNHEY, CDR2 SVGAGI. The CDR3 DNA sequence: TGTGCCAGCAGGTTAGGACAGGGAGCGAACACTGAAGCTTTCTTT. This encodes CASRLGQGANTEAFF.

The V and J genes are TRBV5-8 and TRBJ1-5, with 7 nucleotides matching TRBD1. J lost 6 bases, V lost 4 bases, and 10 bases had no gene match. CDR1 is SGHTS, CDR2 YDEGEE, per germline. The CDR3 has 15 residues. CDR3 DNA sequence: TGTGCCAGCAGCGGGAGACAGGGCGCGGGTCAGCCCCAGCATTTT. Translated: CASSGRQGAGQPQHF.

J is TRBJ2-2 and V is TRBV11-2; D remains ambiguous. This CDR3 has 15 residues. V shed 1 base and J shed 2 bases, with 8 bases lying between them. CDR1 SGHAT and CDR2 FQNNGV come from the germline V gene. CDR3 in amino acids: CASSLVYGNTGELFF. The CDR3 nucleotides are TGTGCCAGCAGCTTAGTGTATGGTAACACCGGGGAGCTGTTTTTT.

The chain recombines TRBV30 with TRBJ1-6; unclear D gene. The CDR3 is 11 amino acids. V shed 4 bases and J shed 5 bases, with 3 bases lying between them. The germline gives CDR1 GTSNPN, CDR2 SVGIG (reference sequence). The CDR3 DNA is TGTGCCTGGAATAATAATTCACCCCTCCACTTT. The encoded protein is CAWNNNSPLHF.

A note on this clone: An end of the junction does not agree with germline; a read error may underlie this. The chain recombines TRBV2 with TRBJ1-2; the D gene is possibly TRBD1 (5 bases). The CDR3 extends over 8 amino acids. Germline loops: CDR1 SNHLY, CDR2 FYNNEI. This CDR3 reads CASSGTRF. For the CDR3, the DNA is TGTGCCAGCAGCGGGACTCGCTTC.

The chain links TRBV19 to TRBJ1-2; D gene ambiguous. This CDR3 region has 13 residues. Germline CDR1 and CDR2: LNHDA and SQIVND (reference sequence). Trimming removed 9 bases from V and 6 bases from J, with 17 bases in between. The CDR3 DNA reads TGTGCCAGCCCCCCCGGGCAATACGATGGCTACACCTTC. Translation: CASPPGQYDGYTF.

The V gene is TRBV19, the J gene TRBJ2-3, with 9 bases lining up with TRBD2. Germline-derived CDR1 and CDR2 are LNHDA and SQIVND (reference sequence). The V gene end was trimmed by 5 bases and the J gene end by 1 base; junction bases not matched to a gene: 4. The CDR3 runs 15 residues. CDR3 loop: CASSPVAGGTDTQYF. CDR3 coding DNA: TGTGCCAGTAGTCCCGTAGCGGGGGGCACAGATACGCAGTATTTT.

The genes are TRBV4-3 and TRBJ2-3; D unresolved. V was cut by 0 bases and J by 0 bases, with 13 bases left in between. Germline assignment: CDR1 LGHNA and CDR2 YSLEER. CDR3 length: 17 amino acids. CDR3 protein: CASSQEREVSSTDTQYF. DNA of the CDR3: TGCGCCAGCAGCCAAGAAAGGGAAGTATCTAGCACAGATACGCAGTATTTT.

V gene TRBV5-4 combines with J gene TRBJ2-7; D is tentatively TRBD1 or TRBD2 (5 bases each). CDR1 and CDR2 from the germline V gene are SGHNT and YYREEE (reference sequence). The CDR3 spans 14 residues. The V end lost 4 bases, the J end lost 2 bases, and 13 bases lay between the germline ends. CDR3 sequence (DNA): TGTGCCAGCAGCCTACCGGGACCAGCCTACGAGCAGTACTTC. Encoded protein: CASSLPGPAYEQYF.

Worth noting for this clone: In the same sample, other DNA sequences code for this CDR3. The gene calls are TRBV5-1 and TRBJ1-1, with 7 bases aligning to TRBD1. CDR1 SGHRS and CDR2 YFSETQ come from the germline V gene. Trimming at V came to 2 bases and at J to 6 bases, leaving 1 base not matched to a gene. This CDR3 is 12 amino acids long. CDR3 in DNA: TGCGCCAGCAGCTTACAGGGGTCTGAAGCTTTCTTT. It codes for CASSLQGSEAFF.

The chain joins TRBV18 to TRBJ1-5; 9 bases fit TRBD1. V gave up 4 bases and J gave up 3 bases; unmatched junction bases: 10. The length of the CDR3 is 17 residues. Germline V CDR1 and CDR2: KGHSH, LQKENI. In DNA form, the CDR3 reads TGTGCCAGCTCACGGACAGGGGTTGTCTTTCCCAATCAGCCCCAGCATTTT. Its protein product is CASSRTGVVFPNQPQHF. Full variable domain (outside the CDR3, taken from reference TRBV18 and TRBJ1-5): NAGVMQNPRHLVRRRGQEARLRCSPMKGHSHVYWYRQLPEEGLKFMVYLQKENIIDESGMPKERFSAEFPKEGPSILRIQQVVRGDSAAYFCASSRTGVVFPNQPQHFGDGTRLSIL.

The chain is built from TRBV7-2 and TRBJ2-7; D is unclear. This CDR3 region has 11 residues. V was trimmed by 5 bases and J by 4 bases, leaving 6 bases between them. Germline V gene lookup returns CDR1 SGHTA and CDR2 FQGNSA. The CDR3 nucleotides read TGTGCCAGCAGCATTAATTACGAGCAGTACTTC. This codes for CASSINYEQYF. Supplemented by reference TRBV7-2 and TRBJ2-7, the full variable domain reads GAGVSQSPSNKVTEKGKDVELRCDPISGHTALYWYRQSLGQGLEFLIYFQGNSAPDKSGLPSDRFSAERTGGSVSTLTIQRTQQEDSAVYLCASSINYEQYFGPGTRLTVT.

V and J are TRBV7-2 and TRBJ2-7; 9 bases map to TRBD1. The CDR3 consists of 13 residues. Germline V gene data show CDR1 as SGHTA and CDR2 as FQGNSA. Losses at the gene ends were 1 base for V and 9 bases for J; bases not matched to a gene: 4. The CDR3 nucleotides are TGTGCCAGCAGCTTAGGGACAGGGGAACGGCAGTACTTC. Translated: CASSLGTGERQYF.

The genes are TRBV4-1 and TRBJ1-6; 9 positions agree with TRBD1. Germline V gene sequence: CDR1 MGHRA, CDR2 YSYEKL. The CDR3 is 15 residues long. J gave up 7 bases and V 4 bases, and 5 bases lay outside the gene matches. In nucleotides, the CDR3 is TGCGCCAGCAGCCTCCGGGACAGGGACAATTCACCCCTCCACTTT. Translation gives CASSLRDRDNSPLHF.

The genes are TRBV21-1 and TRBJ1-6; the DNA was not compared with TRBD1, the D call given in the table. TRBV21-1 represents a pseudogene. This CDR3 spans 14 amino acids. The CDR3, as DNA: TGTGCCAGCAGCAAATGTGGGCCCCATTCACCCCTCCACTTT. Amino acids: CASSKCGPHSPLHF.

The chain carries TRBV5-1 and TRBJ1-1; D is unclear. This CDR3 comprises 12 residues. Trimming cost V 1 base and J 3 bases, with 4 bases left between them. Germline V gene sequence: CDR1 SGHRS, CDR2 YFSETQ. The CDR3 coding sequence is TGCGCCAGCAGCTTGTTGGACACTGAAGCTTTCTTT. Protein product: CASSLLDTEAFF.

J is TRBJ1-5 and V is TRBV12-3 or TRBV12-4; unclear D gene. Trimming stripped 5 bases from V and 5 bases from J, with 10 bases between. The CDR3 totals 13 residues. The CDR3 protein is CASSPQQDQPQHF. For the CDR3, the DNA is TGTGCCAGCAGTCCCCAACAAGATCAGCCCCAGCATTTT.

This chain joins TRBV6-5 and TRBJ2-7; D is undetermined. The CDR3 runs to 14 residues. Germline CDR1 reads MNHEY; CDR2 reads SVGAGI. Trimming stripped 6 bases from V and 0 bases from J, with 12 bases between. Here the CDR3 DNA reads TGTGCCAGCAGAAGATCAGGAACCTCCTACGAGCAGTACTTC. This gives the protein CASRRSGTSYEQYF.

The chain employs TRBV6-5 and TRBJ2-7; tentative D call: TRBD1 (6 bases). CDR3 length: 14 residues. CDR1 MNHEY and CDR2 SVGAGI come from the germline V gene. With 7 bases removed from V and 0 bases from J, the gap between germline ends came to 13 bases. The CDR3 DNA reads as TGTGCCAGCACCCCGGGACACAGCTCCTACGAGCAGTACTTC. Protein sequence: CASTPGHSSYEQYF.

The table lists this clone with a few counts. The chain has TRBV5-6 and TRBJ1-2; no clear D gene. Trimming took 4 bases from V and 4 from J, leaving 20 bases between them. Germline CDR1 and CDR2: SGHDT and YYEEEE. There are 16 residues in the CDR3. This CDR3 is CASSIRAALHGYGYTF. CDR3 DNA sequence: TGTGCCAGCAGCATTAGGGCAGCCCTACATGGCTATGGCTACACCTTC.

The chain is built from TRBV7-2 and TRBJ2-2; TRBD1 is a possible D gene (6 bases). The V and J ends lost 2 bases and 6 bases respectively, with 10 bases between them. Germline V gene data show CDR1 as SGHTA and CDR2 as FQGNSA. The CDR3 consists of 14 residues. The chain's CDR3 is CASSLQGMAGELFF. As DNA, the CDR3 is TGTGCCAGCAGCTTACAGGGGATGGCCGGGGAGCTGTTTTTT.

The chain has TRBV12-5 and TRBJ1-2, with a tentative D call TRBD1 (6 bases). Germline CDR1 is LGHNT and CDR2 is FRNRAP. CDR3 size: 14 residues. V lost 6 bases to trimming and J lost 6 bases, with 17 bases between them. CDR3 protein: CASGPGGRSDGYTF. Here the CDR3 DNA reads TGTGCTAGTGGGCCGGGGGGCAGGAGTGATGGCTACACCTTC. The variable domain in full, with the rest retrieved from reference TRBV12-5 and TRBJ1-2, is DARVTQTPRHKVTEMGQEVTMRCQPILGHNTVFWYRQTMMQGLELLAYFRNRAPLDDSGMPKDRFSAEMPDATLATLKIQPSEPRDSAVYFCASGPGGRSDGYTFGSGTRLTVV.

As to this clone: At one of its ends the junction is not consistent with the germline gene, which may arise from a read error. V gene TRBV10-1 combines with J gene TRBJ1-1; 8 positions match TRBD1. Germline CDR1 and CDR2: WNHNN and SYGVQD (reference sequence). CDR3 size: 15 residues. In DNA form, the CDR3 reads TGCGCCAGCAGTGATTTCCGGACAGGGAACGCTGAAGCTTTCTTT. Protein: CASSDFRTGNAEAFF.

The chain links TRBV6-6 to TRBJ1-2; possible D gene TRBD1, 5 bases. The CDR3 has 12 residues. The V end lost 9 bases, the J end lost 3 bases, and 11 bases lay between the germline ends. Germline V gives CDR1 MNHNY, CDR2 SVGAGI (reference sequence). CDR3 bases: TGTGCCAGGAGCAGGGACGACTATGGCTACACCTTC. Encoded protein: CARSRDDYGYTF.

The CDR3 nucleotides read TGTGCCAGCAGCCTACAGTTCTCTGGAAACACCATATATTTT. Translating it yields CASSLQFSGNTIYF. The rearrangement links TRBV6-5 to TRBJ1-3, with unresolved D. The CDR3 is 14 residues long. V lost 6 bases, J lost 0 bases, and 9 bases lay in between. Germline lookup yields CDR1 MNHEY and CDR2 SVGAGI.

The V call is TRBV3-1 (or the pseudogene TRBV3-2), the J call TRBJ2-7; 12 bases line up with TRBD1. The CDR3 runs to 16 residues. The germline gives CDR1 LGHDT, CDR2 YNNKEL (reference sequence). V shed 3 bases, J shed 6 bases, and the junction held 9 bases outside the gene matches. The CDR3, as DNA: TGTGCCAGCAGCCAGGACTCGGGACAGGGGGCCATCGAGCAGTACTTC. Protein: CASSQDSGQGAIEQYF.

V and J are TRBV20-1 and TRBJ1-5; D remains unclear. Per germline, CDR1 DFQATT and CDR2 SNEGSKA (reference sequence). The CDR3 totals 14 residues. Trimming shortened V by 3 bases and J by 1 base, and 10 bases separated the two germline ends. In DNA form, the CDR3 reads TGCAGTGCTAGTTCCGGGGAGAGCAATCAGCCCCAGCATTTT. Protein sequence: CSASSGESNQPQHF.